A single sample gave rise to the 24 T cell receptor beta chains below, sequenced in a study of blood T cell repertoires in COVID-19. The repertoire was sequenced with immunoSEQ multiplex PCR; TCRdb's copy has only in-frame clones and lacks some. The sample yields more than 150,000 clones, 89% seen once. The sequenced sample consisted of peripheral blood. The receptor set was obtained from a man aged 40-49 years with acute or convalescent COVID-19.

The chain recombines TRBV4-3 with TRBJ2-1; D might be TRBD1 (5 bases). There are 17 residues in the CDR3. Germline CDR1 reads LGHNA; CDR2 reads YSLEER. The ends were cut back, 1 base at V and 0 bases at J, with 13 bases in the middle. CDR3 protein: CASSQGLGLGSYNEQFF. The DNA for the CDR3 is TGCGCCAGCAGCCAAGGCCTGGGGCTAGGCTCCTACAATGAGCAGTTCTTC.

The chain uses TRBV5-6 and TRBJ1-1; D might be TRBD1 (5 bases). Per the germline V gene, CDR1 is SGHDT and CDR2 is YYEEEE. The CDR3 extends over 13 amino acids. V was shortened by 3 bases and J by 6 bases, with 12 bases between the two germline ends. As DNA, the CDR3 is TGTGCCAGCAGCTCGGGGGTTAACCCTGAAGCTTTCTTT. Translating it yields CASSSGVNPEAFF. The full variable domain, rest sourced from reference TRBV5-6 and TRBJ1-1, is DAGVTQSPTHLIKTRGQQVTLRCSPKSGHDTVSWYQQALGQGPQFIFQYYEEEERQRGNFPDRFSGHQFPNYSSELNVNALLLGDSALYLCASSSGVNPEAFFGQGTRLTVV.

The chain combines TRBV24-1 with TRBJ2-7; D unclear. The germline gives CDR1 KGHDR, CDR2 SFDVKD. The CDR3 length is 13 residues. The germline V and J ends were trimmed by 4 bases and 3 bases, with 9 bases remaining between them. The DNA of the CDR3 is TGTGCCACCAGTGACCCACCCGGCTACGAGCAGTACTTC. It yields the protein CATSDPPGYEQYF.

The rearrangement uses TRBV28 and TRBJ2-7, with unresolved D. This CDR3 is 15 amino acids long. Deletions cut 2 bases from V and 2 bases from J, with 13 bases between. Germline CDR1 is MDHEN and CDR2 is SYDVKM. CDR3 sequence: CASSLIVQAPYEQYF. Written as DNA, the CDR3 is TGTGCCAGCAGTTTAATAGTTCAGGCCCCCTACGAGCAGTACTTC.

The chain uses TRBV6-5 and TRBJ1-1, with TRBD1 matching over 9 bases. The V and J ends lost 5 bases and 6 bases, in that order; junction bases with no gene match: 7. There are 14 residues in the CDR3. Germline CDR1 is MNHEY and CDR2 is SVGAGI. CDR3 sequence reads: CASSPQGQGAEAFF. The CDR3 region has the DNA TGTGCCAGCAGTCCCCAGGGACAGGGCGCTGAAGCTTTCTTT.

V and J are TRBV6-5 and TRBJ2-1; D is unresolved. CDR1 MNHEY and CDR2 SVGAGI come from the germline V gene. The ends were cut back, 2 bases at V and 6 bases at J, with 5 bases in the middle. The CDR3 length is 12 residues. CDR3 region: CASSYNSNEQFF. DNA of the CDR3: TGTGCCAGCAGTTACAACAGCAATGAGCAGTTCTTC.

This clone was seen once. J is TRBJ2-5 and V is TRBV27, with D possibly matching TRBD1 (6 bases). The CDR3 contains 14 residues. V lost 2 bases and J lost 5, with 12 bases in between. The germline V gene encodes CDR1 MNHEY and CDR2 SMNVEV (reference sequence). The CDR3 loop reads CASSLMGAGETQYF. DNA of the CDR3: TGTGCCAGCAGTTTAATGGGGGCTGGGGAGACCCAGTACTTC.

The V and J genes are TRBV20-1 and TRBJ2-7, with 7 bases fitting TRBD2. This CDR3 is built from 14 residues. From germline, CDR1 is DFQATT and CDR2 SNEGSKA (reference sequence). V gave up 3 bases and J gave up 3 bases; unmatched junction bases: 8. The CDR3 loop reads CSASPSGVDYEQYF. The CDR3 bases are TGCAGTGCTAGTCCCAGCGGGGTAGACTACGAGCAGTACTTC.

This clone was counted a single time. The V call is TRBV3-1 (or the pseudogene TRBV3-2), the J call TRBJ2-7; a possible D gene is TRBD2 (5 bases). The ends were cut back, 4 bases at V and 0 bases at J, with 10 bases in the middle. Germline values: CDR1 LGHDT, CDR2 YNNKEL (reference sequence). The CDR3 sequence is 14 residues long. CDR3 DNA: TGTGCCAGCAGCCCCTCTGACTACTCCTACGAGCAGTACTTC. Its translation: CASSPSDYSYEQYF.

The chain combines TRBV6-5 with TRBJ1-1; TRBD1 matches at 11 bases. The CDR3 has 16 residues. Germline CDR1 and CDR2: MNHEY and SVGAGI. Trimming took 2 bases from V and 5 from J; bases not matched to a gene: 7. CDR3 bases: TGTGCCAGCAGTTACCGGACAGGGGGCAAGATTACTGAAGCTTTCTTT. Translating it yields CASSYRTGGKITEAFF.

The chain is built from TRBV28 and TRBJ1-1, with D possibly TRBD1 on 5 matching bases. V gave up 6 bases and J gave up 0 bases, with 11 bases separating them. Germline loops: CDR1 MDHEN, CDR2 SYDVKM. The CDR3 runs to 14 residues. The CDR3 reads CASRAQGMNTEAFF. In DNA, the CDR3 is TGTGCCAGCAGGGCTCAGGGCATGAACACTGAAGCTTTCTTT. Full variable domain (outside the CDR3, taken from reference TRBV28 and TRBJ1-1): DVKVTQSSRYLVKRTGEKVFLECVQDMDHENMFWYRQDPGLGLRLIYFSYDVKMKEKGDIPEGYSVSREKKERFSLILESASTNQTSMYLCASRAQGMNTEAFFGQGTRLTVV.

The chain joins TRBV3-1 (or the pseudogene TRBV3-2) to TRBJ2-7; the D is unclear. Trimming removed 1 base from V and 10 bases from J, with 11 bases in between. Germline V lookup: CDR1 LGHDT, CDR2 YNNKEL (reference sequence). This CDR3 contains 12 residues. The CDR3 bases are TGTGCCAGCAGCCAAGGAGCCGTCGTTCAGTACTTC. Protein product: CASSQGAVVQYF.

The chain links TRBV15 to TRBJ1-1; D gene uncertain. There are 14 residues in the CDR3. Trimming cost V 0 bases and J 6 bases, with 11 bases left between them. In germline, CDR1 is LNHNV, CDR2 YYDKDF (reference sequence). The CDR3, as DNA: TGTGCCACCAGCAGAGATTCAGTGGTTCCTGAAGCTTTCTTT. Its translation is CATSRDSVVPEAFF.

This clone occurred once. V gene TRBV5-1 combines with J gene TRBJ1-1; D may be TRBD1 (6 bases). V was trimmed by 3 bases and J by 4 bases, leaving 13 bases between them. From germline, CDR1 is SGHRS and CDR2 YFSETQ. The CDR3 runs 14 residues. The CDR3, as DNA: TGCGCCAGCAGCTCCAGGGGTCCCAGCACTGAAGCTTTCTTT. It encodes CASSSRGPSTEAFF.

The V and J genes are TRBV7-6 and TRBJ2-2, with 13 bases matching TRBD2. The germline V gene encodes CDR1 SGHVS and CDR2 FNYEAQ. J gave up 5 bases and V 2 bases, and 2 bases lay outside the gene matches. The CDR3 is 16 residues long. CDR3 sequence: CASSLKGLAGTGELFF. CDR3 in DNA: TGTGCCAGCAGCTTAAAGGGACTAGCGGGGACCGGGGAGCTGTTTTTT. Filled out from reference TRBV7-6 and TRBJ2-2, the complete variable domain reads GAGVSQSPRYKVTKRGQDVALRCDPISGHVSLYWYRQALGQGPEFLTYFNYEAQQDKSGLPNDRFSAERPEGSISTLTIQRTEQRDSAMYRCASSLKGLAGTGELFFGEGSRLTVL.

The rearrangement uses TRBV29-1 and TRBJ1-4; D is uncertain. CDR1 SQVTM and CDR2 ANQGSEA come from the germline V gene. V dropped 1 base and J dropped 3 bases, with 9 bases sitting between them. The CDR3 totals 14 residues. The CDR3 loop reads CSVEGAEANEKLFF. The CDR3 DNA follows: TGCAGCGTTGAAGGTGCAGAGGCTAATGAAAAACTGTTTTTT.

The chain's CDR3 is CASSSPGDSSNQPQHF. For the CDR3, the DNA is TGTGCCAGCAGCTCACCGGGAGATTCGAGCAATCAGCCCCAGCATTTT. The V call is TRBV7-9, the J call TRBJ1-5; no clear D. This CDR3 comprises 16 residues. Germline CDR1 and CDR2: SEHNR and FQNEAQ (reference sequence). V dropped 4 bases and J dropped 1 base, with 14 bases sitting between them.

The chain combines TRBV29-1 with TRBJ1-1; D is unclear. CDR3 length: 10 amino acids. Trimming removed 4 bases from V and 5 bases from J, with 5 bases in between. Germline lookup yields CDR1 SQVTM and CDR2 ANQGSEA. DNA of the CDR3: TGCAGCGTTGTGGAGACTGAAGCTTTCTTT. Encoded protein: CSVVETEAFF.

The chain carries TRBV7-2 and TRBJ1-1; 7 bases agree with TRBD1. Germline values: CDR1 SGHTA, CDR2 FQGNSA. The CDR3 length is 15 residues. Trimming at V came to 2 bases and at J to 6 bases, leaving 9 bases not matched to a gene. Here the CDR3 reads CASSLTLPGGAEAFF. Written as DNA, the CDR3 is TGTGCCAGCAGCTTAACGCTTCCAGGGGGAGCTGAAGCTTTCTTT.

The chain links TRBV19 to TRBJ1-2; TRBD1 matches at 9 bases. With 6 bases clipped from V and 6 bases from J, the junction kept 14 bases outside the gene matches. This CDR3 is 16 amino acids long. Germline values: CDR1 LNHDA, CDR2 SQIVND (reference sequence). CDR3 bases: TGTGCCAGTAGAAGGCGCCGGGACAGGGATACTAATGGCTACACCTTC. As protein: CASRRRRDRDTNGYTF.

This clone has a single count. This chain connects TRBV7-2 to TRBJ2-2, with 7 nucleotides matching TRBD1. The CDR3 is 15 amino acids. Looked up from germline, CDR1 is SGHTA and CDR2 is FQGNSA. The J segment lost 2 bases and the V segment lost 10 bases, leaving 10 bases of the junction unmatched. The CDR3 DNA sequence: TGTGCCACAAACACAGGGGTCGGAAACACCGGGGAGCTGTTTTTT. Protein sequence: CATNTGVGNTGELFF.

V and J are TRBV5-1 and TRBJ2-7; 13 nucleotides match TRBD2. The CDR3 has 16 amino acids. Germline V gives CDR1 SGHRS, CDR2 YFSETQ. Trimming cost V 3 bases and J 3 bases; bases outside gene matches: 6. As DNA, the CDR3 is TGCGCCAGCAGCTCGGGACTAGCGGGGACAAACTACGAGCAGTACTTC. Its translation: CASSSGLAGTNYEQYF. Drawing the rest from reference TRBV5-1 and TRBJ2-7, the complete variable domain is KAGVTQTPRYLIKTRGQQVTLSCSPISGHRSVSWYQQTPGQGLQFLFEYFSETQRNKGNFPGRFSGRQFSNSRSEMNVSTLELGDSALYLCASSSGLAGTNYEQYFGPGTRLTVT.

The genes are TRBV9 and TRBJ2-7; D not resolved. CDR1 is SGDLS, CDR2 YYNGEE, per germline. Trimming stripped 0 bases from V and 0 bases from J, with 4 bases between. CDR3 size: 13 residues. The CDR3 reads CASSVASSYEQYF. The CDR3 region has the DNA TGTGCCAGCAGCGTAGCTAGCTCCTACGAGCAGTACTTC. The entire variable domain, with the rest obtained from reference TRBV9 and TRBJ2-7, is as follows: DSGVTQTPKHLITATGQRVTLRCSPRSGDLSVYWYQQSLDQGLQFLIQYYNGEERAKGNILERFSAQQFPDLHSELNLSSLELGDSALYFCASSVASSYEQYFGPGTRLTVT.

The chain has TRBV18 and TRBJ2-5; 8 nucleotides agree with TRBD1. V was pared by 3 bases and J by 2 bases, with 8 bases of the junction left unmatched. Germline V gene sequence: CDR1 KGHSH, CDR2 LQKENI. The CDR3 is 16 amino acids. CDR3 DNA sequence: TGTGCCAGCTCACCGAGACAGGGGCTGGTACAAGAGACCCAGTACTTC. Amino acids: CASSPRQGLVQETQYF.